The clone carrying this T cell receptor beta chain was seen only once. Study processing details: Nucleated cell number was recorded as an estimate derived from reference gene primer amplification. Clones were read by immunoSEQ multiplex PCR, and TCRdb kept only the in-frame ones, dropping some. V and J calls plus clone size are reproduced from that table; the DNA served to infer D and trimming. The table records over 50,000 clones, around 84% of them present only once. This sample is part of a study of blood T cell repertoires in COVID-19. Study-level information: T cells, B-cell-depleted T cells, or PBMCs provided the cDNA or gDNA that served as material.

The CDR3 has 20 amino acids. Between the trimmed V and J ends, which lost 6 bases and 0 bases, there was a span of 27 bases. Per germline, CDR1 MNHEY and CDR2 SMNVEV (reference sequence). This receptor was taken from a man aged 50 to 59 with acute or convalescent COVID-19. The gene calls are TRBV27 and TRBJ2-4; D is possibly TRBD2 (6 bases). The sequenced sample was peripheral blood. The CDR3 nucleotides are TGTGCCAGCAGACCCCTCTTAGGGCGGGGATTAGCCCTAGCCAAAAACATTCAGTACTTC. Translated: CASRPLLGRGLALAKNIQYF.